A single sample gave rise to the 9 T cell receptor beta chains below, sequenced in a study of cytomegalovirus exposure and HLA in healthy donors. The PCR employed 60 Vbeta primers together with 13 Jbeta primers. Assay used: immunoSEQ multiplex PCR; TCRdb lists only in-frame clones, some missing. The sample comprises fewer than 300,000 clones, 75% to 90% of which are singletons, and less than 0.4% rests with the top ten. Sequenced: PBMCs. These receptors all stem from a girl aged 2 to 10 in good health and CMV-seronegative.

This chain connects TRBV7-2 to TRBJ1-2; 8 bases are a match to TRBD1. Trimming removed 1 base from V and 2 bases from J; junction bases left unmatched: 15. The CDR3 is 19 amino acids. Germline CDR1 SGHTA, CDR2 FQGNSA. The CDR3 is CASSLDGAGGPRRNYGYTF. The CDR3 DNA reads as TGTGCCAGCAGCTTAGATGGGGCAGGGGGCCCGCGCCGGAACTATGGCTACACCTTC.

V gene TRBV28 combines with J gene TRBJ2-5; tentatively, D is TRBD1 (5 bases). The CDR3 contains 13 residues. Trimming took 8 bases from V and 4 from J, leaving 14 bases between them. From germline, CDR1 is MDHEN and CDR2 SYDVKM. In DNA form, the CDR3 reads TGTGCCAGCTCAGGGCCGGCGATAGAGACCCAGTACTTC. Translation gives CASSGPAIETQYF.

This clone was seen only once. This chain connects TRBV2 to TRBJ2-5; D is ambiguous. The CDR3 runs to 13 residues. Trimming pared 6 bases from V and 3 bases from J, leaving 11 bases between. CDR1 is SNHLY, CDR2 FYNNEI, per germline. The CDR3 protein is CASSQINKETQYF. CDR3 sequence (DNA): TGTGCCAGCAGCCAGATTAACAAAGAGACCCAGTACTTC.

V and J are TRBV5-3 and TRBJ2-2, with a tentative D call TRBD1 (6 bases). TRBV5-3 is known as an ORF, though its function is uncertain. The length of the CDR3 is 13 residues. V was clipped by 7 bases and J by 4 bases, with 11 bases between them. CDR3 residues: CARPRTVTGELFF. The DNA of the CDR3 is TGTGCCAGACCACGGACAGTCACCGGGGAGCTGTTTTTT.

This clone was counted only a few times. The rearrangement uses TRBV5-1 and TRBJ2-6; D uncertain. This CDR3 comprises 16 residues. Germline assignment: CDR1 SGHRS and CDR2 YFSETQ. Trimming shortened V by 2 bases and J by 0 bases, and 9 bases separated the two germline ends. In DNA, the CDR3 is TGCGCCAGCAGCTTAAATCCCAGCTCTGGGGCCAACGTCCTGACTTTC. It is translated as CASSLNPSSGANVLTF.

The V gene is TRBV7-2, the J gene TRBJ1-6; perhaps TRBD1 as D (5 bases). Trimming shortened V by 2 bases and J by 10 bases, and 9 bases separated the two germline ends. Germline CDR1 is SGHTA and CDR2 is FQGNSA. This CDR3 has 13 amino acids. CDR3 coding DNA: TGTGCCAGCAGCTTATCGGGGGGATCACCCCTCCACTTT. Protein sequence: CASSLSGGSPLHF.

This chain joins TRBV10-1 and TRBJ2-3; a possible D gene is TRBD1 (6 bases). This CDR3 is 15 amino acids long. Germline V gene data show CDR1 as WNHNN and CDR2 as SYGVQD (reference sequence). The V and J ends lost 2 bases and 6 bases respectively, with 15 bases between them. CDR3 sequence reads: CASSEDRLMGDTQYF. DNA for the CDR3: TGCGCCAGCAGTGAGGACAGGTTAATGGGTGATACGCAGTATTTT.

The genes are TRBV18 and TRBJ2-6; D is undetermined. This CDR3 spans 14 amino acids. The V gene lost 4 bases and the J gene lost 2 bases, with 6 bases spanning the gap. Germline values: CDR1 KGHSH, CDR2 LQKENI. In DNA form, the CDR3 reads TGTGCCAGCTCACGTTCGGCTGGGGCCAACGTCCTGACTTTC. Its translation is CASSRSAGANVLTF. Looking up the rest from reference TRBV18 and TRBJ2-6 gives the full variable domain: NAGVMQNPRHLVRRRGQEARLRCSPMKGHSHVYWYRQLPEEGLKFMVYLQKENIIDESGMPKERFSAEFPKEGPSILRIQQVVRGDSAAYFCASSRSAGANVLTFGAGSRLTVL.

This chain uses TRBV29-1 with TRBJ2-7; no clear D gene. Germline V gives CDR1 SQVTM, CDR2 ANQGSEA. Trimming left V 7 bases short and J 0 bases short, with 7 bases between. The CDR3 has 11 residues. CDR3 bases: TGCAGCGCCTACTACTCCTACGAGCAGTACTTC. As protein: CSAYYSYEQYF.